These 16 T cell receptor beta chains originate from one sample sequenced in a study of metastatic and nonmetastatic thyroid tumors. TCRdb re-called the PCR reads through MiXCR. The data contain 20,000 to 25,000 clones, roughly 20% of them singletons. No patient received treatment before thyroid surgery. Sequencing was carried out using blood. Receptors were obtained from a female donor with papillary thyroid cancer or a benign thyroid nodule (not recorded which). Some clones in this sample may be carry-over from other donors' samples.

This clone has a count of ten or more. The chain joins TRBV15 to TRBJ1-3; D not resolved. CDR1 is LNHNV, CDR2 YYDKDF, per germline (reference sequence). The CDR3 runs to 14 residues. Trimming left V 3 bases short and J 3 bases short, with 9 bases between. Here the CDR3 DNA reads TGTGCCACCAGCAGTAGATCGGATGGAAACACCATATATTTT. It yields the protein CATSSRSDGNTIYF.

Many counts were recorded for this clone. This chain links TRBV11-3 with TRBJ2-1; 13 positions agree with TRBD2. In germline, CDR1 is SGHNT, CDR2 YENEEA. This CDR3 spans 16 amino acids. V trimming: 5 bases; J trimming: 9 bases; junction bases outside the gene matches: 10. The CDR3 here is CASSPTGTSGTGEQFF. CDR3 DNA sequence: TGTGCCAGCAGCCCCACCGGGACTAGCGGGACGGGTGAGCAGTTCTTC.

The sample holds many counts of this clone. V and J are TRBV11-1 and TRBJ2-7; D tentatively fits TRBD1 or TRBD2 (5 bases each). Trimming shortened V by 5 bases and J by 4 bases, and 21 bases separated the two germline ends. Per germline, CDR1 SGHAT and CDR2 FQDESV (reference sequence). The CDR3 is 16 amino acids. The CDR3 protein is CASSRTSGTDLYEQYF. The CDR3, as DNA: TGTGCCAGCAGCCGAACCTCCGGGACCGATTTATACGAGCAGTACTTC.

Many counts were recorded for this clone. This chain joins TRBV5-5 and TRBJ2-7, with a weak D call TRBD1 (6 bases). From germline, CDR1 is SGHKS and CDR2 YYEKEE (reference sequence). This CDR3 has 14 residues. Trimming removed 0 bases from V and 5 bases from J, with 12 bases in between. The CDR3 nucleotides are TGTGCCAGCAGCTTGGAAGACAGGCCCGACGAGCAGTACTTC. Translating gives CASSLEDRPDEQYF.

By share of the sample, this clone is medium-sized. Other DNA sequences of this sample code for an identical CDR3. CDR3 nucleotide sequence: TGTGCCTGGAGCACACAGGGGCGGGCTTTCTTT. It specifies CAWSTQGRAFF. The chain employs TRBV30 and TRBJ1-1; 7 nucleotides align to TRBD1. CDR1 is GTSNPN and CDR2 is SVGIG in the germline V gene (reference sequence). The CDR3 has 11 amino acids. V lost 3 bases to trimming and J lost 11 bases; unmatched junction nucleotides: 6.

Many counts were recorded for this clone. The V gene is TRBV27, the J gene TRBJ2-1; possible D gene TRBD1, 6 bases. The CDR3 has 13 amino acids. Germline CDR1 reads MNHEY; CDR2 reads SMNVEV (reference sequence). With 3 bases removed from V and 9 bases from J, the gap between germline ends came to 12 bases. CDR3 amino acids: CASSLKGVSEQFF. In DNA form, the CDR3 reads TGTGCCAGCAGTTTGAAGGGGGTGAGTGAGCAGTTCTTC.

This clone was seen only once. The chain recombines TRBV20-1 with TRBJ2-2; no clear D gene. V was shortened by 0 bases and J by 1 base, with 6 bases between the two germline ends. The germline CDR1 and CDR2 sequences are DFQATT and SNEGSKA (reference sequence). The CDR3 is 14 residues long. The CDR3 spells CSARDHKNTGELFF. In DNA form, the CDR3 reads TGCAGTGCTAGAGATCACAAGAACACCGGGGAGCTGTTTTTT.

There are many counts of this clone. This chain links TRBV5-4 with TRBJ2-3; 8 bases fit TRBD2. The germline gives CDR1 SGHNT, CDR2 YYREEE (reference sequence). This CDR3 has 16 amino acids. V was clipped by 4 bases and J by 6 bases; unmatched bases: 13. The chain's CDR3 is CASSLGLAEVLDTQYF. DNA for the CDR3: TGTGCCAGCAGCCTTGGACTAGCCGAGGTACTGGATACGCAGTATTTT.

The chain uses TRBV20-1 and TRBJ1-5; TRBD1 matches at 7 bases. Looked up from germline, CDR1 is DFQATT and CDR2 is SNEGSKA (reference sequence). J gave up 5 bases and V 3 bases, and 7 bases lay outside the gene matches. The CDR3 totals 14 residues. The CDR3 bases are TGCAGTGCTAGTAGGGGCCAGGGGGATCAGCCCCAGCATTTT. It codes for CSASRGQGDQPQHF.

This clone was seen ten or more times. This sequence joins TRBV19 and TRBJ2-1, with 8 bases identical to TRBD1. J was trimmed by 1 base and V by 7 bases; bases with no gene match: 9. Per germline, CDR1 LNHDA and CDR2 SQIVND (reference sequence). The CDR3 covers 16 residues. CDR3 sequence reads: CASTQGQGRSYNEQFF. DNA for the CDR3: TGTGCCAGTACTCAAGGACAGGGAAGATCCTACAATGAGCAGTTCTTC.

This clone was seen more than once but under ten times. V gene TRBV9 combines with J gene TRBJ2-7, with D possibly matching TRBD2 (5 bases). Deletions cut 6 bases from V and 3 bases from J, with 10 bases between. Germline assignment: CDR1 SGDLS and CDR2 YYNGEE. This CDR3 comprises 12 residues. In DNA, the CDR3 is TGTGCCAGCATCCCGGCGGGCTACGAGCAGTACTTC. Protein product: CASIPAGYEQYF.

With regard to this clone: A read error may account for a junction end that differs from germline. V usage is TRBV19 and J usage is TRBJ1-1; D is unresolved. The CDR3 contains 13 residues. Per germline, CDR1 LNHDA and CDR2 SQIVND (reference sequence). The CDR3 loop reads CASRIKGDTEAFF. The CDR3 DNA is TGTGCCAGTCGTATAAAGGGCGACACTGAAGCTTTCTTT.

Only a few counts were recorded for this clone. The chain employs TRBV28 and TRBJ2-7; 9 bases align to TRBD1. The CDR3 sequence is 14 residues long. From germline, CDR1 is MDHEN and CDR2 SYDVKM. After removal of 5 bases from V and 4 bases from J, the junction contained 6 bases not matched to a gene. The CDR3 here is CASSNTGQGYEQYF. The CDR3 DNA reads TGTGCCAGCAGTAATACGGGACAGGGTTACGAGCAGTACTTC. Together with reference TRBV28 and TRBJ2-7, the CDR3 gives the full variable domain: DVKVTQSSRYLVKRTGEKVFLECVQDMDHENMFWYRQDPGLGLRLIYFSYDVKMKEKGDIPEGYSVSREKKERFSLILESASTNQTSMYLCASSNTGQGYEQYFGPGTRLTVT.

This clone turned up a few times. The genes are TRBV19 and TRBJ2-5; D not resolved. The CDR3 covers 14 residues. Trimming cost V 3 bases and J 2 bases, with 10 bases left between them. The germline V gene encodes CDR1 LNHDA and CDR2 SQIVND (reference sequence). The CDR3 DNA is TGTGCCAGTAGTATCGCGGCCGGACAAGAGACCCAGTACTTC. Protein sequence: CASSIAAGQETQYF.

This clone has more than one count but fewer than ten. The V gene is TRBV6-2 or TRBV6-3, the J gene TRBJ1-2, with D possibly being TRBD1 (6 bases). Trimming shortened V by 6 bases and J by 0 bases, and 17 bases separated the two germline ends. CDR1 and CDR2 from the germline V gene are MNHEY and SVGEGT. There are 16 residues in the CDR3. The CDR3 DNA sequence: TGTGCCAGCAGAGTCCCGGGGACATTAGCTAACTATGGCTACACCTTC. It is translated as CASRVPGTLANYGYTF.

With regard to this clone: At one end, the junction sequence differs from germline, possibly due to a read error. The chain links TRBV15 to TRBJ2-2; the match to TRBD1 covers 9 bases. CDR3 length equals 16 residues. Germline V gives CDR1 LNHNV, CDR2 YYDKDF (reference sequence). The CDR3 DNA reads TGTGCCACCAGCATACTCGGGACAGGGCGCACCTGGGAGCTGTTTTTT. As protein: CATSILGTGRTWELFF.